The rows below give T cell receptor beta chains drawn from one sample of a study of CD8+ T cells in alopecia areata. Profiling relied on immunoSEQ multiplex PCR, and the TCRdb table lists in-frame clones only, not all of them. The data contain roughly 170,000 clones, roughly 53% of them singletons. This specimen consisted of CD8+ T cells sorted from blood, obtained at week 24, from a patient treated with tofacitinib. Receptors were obtained from a human donor with alopecia areata. Each CDR3 is given with its conserved first and last residue. Fields, in order: D gene, J gene, V gene, clone size, CDR3 protein, CDR3 DNA. D genes are given only for firm matches. Not every row has a clone size; where given, it reads once, few, many or a size class.

d_gene: NA
j_gene: TRBJ2-7
v_gene: TRBV2
abundance: few
CDR3aa: CASNRTPLRGGEQYF
CDR3nt: TGTGCCAGTAACCGGACCCCTCTACGGGGCGGCGAGCAGTACTTC

d_gene: NA
j_gene: TRBJ2-2
v_gene: TRBV2
abundance: NA
CDR3aa: CASSGRMRTGELFF
CDR3nt: TGTGCCAGCAGTGGAAGGATGCGCACCGGGGAGCTGTTTTTT

d_gene: NA
j_gene: TRBJ2-1
v_gene: TRBV12-5
abundance: NA
CDR3aa: CASGPQRYEEPNEQFF
CDR3nt: TGTGCTAGTGGTCCCCAGCGGTACGAAGAGCCCAATGAGCAGTTCTTC

d_gene: TRBD1
j_gene: TRBJ2-5
v_gene: TRBV15
abundance: NA
CDR3aa: CATSRLGQGAYGTQYF
CDR3nt: TGTGCCACCAGCAGGCTCGGACAGGGGGCCTATGGGACCCAGTACTTC

d_gene: NA
j_gene: TRBJ1-1
v_gene: TRBV13
abundance: NA
CDR3aa: CASREGGTEAFF
CDR3nt: TGTGCCAGCAGGGAAGGGGGTACTGAAGCTTTCTTT

d_gene: NA
j_gene: TRBJ2-1
v_gene: TRBV2
abundance: NA
CDR3aa: CASSEARGGPRDEQFF
CDR3nt: TGTGCCAGCAGTGAAGCGCGAGGGGGGCCTAGGGATGAGCAGTTCTTC

d_gene: NA
j_gene: TRBJ2-2
v_gene: TRBV30
abundance: NA
CDR3aa: CAWSVIMGELFF
CDR3nt: TGTGCCTGGAGTGTAATTATGGGGGAGCTGTTTTTT

d_gene: NA
j_gene: TRBJ2-6
v_gene: TRBV2
abundance: NA
CDR3aa: CASRGALGANVLTF
CDR3nt: TGTGCCAGCAGGGGGGCTTTAGGGGCCAACGTCCTGACTTTC

d_gene: NA
j_gene: TRBJ1-2
v_gene: TRBV27
abundance: NA
CDR3aa: CASSLSGVTGGYTF
CDR3nt: TGTGCCAGCAGTTTATCGGGCGTTACGGGTGGCTACACCTTC

d_gene: NA
j_gene: TRBJ2-7
v_gene: TRBV29-1
abundance: NA
CDR3aa: CSVYEQYF
CDR3nt: TGCAGCGTGTACGAGCAGTACTTC

d_gene: TRBD1
j_gene: TRBJ2-5
v_gene: TRBV5-1
abundance: NA
CDR3aa: CASSLASGQQETQYF
CDR3nt: TGCGCCAGCAGCTTGGCTTCGGGACAGCAAGAGACCCAGTACTTC

d_gene: NA
j_gene: TRBJ1-1
v_gene: TRBV23-1
abundance: few
CDR3aa: CASSQSAPNTEAFF
CDR3nt: TGCGCCAGCAGTCAATCGGCACCCAACACTGAAGCTTTCTTT

d_gene: NA
j_gene: TRBJ1-3
v_gene: TRBV13
abundance: NA
CDR3aa: CASSSTRRGNTIYF
CDR3nt: TGTGCCAGCAGCTCGACGAGGCGGGGAAACACCATATATTTT

d_gene: NA
j_gene: TRBJ1-5
v_gene: TRBV5-6
abundance: NA
CDR3aa: CASSFSNQPQHF
CDR3nt: TGTGCCAGCAGCTTCTCGAATCAGCCCCAGCATTTT

d_gene: NA
j_gene: TRBJ1-5
v_gene: TRBV15
abundance: once
CDR3aa: CATSSSWASNQPQHF
CDR3nt: TGTGCCACCAGCAGTAGTTGGGCTAGCAATCAGCCCCAGCATTTT

d_gene: NA
j_gene: TRBJ2-3
v_gene: TRBV15
abundance: few
CDR3aa: CATSRDRLRGSDTQYF
CDR3nt: TGTGCCACCAGCAGAGACCGCTTGCGGGGATCAGATACGCAGTATTTT

d_gene: NA
j_gene: TRBJ2-1
v_gene: TRBV30
abundance: NA
CDR3aa: CAWAGTPYNEQFF
CDR3nt: TGTGCCTGGGCCGGGACCCCCTACAATGAGCAGTTCTTC

d_gene: NA
j_gene: TRBJ2-5
v_gene: TRBV27
abundance: once
CDR3aa: CASSLRGRATETQYF
CDR3nt: TGTGCCAGCAGTTTACGGGGTCGAGCAACGGAGACCCAGTACTTC

d_gene: NA
j_gene: TRBJ1-2
v_gene: TRBV4-1
abundance: once
CDR3aa: CASSPRSNYGYTF
CDR3nt: TGCGCCAGCAGCCCCCGATCAAATTATGGCTACACCTTC

d_gene: NA
j_gene: TRBJ1-1
v_gene: TRBV4-1
abundance: NA
CDR3aa: CASSPPGASEAFF
CDR3nt: TGCGCCAGCAGCCCCCCCGGGGCGAGTGAAGCTTTCTTT

d_gene: NA
j_gene: TRBJ2-3
v_gene: TRBV2
abundance: NA
CDR3aa: CASVGMADTQYF
CDR3nt: TGTGCCAGCGTGGGGATGGCAGATACGCAGTATTTT

d_gene: NA
j_gene: TRBJ2-5
v_gene: TRBV5-6
abundance: NA
CDR3aa: CASSLARRQETQYF
CDR3nt: TGTGCCAGCAGCTTGGCTCGGAGACAAGAGACCCAGTACTTC

d_gene: NA
j_gene: TRBJ2-7
v_gene: TRBV7-6
abundance: NA
CDR3aa: CASSPGSYEQYF
CDR3nt: TGTGCCAGCAGCCCAGGCTCCTACGAGCAGTACTTC

d_gene: TRBD1
j_gene: TRBJ1-2
v_gene: TRBV27
abundance: NA
CDR3aa: CASSTDRVYGYTF
CDR3nt: TGTGCCAGCAGCACGGACAGGGTATATGGCTACACCTTC

d_gene: NA
j_gene: TRBJ2-5
v_gene: TRBV10-3
abundance: NA
CDR3aa: CASGWETQYF
CDR3nt: TGTGCCAGCGGGTGGGAGACCCAGTACTTC

d_gene: NA
j_gene: TRBJ2-7
v_gene: TRBV30
abundance: NA
CDR3aa: CAWMGESYEQYF
CDR3nt: TGTGCCTGGATGGGTGAATCCTACGAGCAGTACTTC

d_gene: NA
j_gene: TRBJ1-4
v_gene: TRBV28
abundance: NA
CDR3aa: CASSFVAGATNEKLFF
CDR3nt: TGTGCCAGCAGTTTTGTGGCAGGGGCAACTAATGAAAAACTGTTTTTT

d_gene: TRBD1
j_gene: TRBJ2-1
v_gene: TRBV29-1
abundance: NA
CDR3aa: CSVGGLTGVSYNEQFF
CDR3nt: TGCAGCGTTGGGGGCCTGACAGGGGTCTCCTACAATGAGCAGTTCTTC

d_gene: TRBD1
j_gene: TRBJ1-2
v_gene: TRBV29-1
abundance: once
CDR3aa: CSVDSVRWTGSDYGYTF
CDR3nt: TGCAGCGTTGATTCGGTTCGATGGACAGGGTCGGACTATGGCTACACCTTC

d_gene: NA
j_gene: TRBJ2-1
v_gene: TRBV27
abundance: NA
CDR3aa: CASRTSNEQFF
CDR3nt: TGTGCCAGCAGGACGTCTAATGAGCAGTTCTTC

d_gene: TRBD1
j_gene: TRBJ2-1
v_gene: TRBV6-5
abundance: NA
CDR3aa: CASSYSTGAGEQFF
CDR3nt: TGTGCCAGCAGTTACTCCACAGGGGCGGGTGAGCAGTTCTTC

d_gene: NA
j_gene: TRBJ2-7
v_gene: TRBV5-1
abundance: NA
CDR3aa: CASSTPSTGIDDYEQYF
CDR3nt: TGCGCCAGCAGCACCCCCTCCACAGGGATTGACGACTACGAGCAGTACTTC

d_gene: TRBD2
j_gene: TRBJ2-3
v_gene: TRBV13
abundance: NA
CDR3aa: CASSSGTSISDTQYF
CDR3nt: TGTGCCAGCAGCTCCGGGACTAGCATTTCCGATACGCAGTATTTT

d_gene: TRBD1
j_gene: TRBJ1-5
v_gene: TRBV25-1
abundance: NA
CDR3aa: CASKDRGGQPQHF
CDR3nt: TGTGCCAGCAAGGACAGGGGTGGACAGCCCCAGCATTTT

d_gene: NA
j_gene: TRBJ2-1
v_gene: TRBV29-1
abundance: NA
CDR3aa: CSVQDTEGGGEQFF
CDR3nt: TGCAGCGTTCAAGACACAGAAGGGGGTGGGGAGCAGTTCTTC

d_gene: TRBD1
j_gene: TRBJ1-2
v_gene: TRBV19
abundance: few
CDR3aa: CASSLDRSYGYTF
CDR3nt: TGTGCCAGTAGTCTGGACAGGTCCTATGGCTACACCTTC

d_gene: TRBD1
j_gene: TRBJ1-6
v_gene: TRBV7-9
abundance: few
CDR3aa: CASSAEGARTTGVSPLHF
CDR3nt: TGTGCCAGCAGCGCAGAGGGGGCTCGTACTACCGGGGTTTCACCCCTCCACTTT

d_gene: NA
j_gene: TRBJ2-7
v_gene: TRBV30
abundance: NA
CDR3aa: CAWSGTYEQYF
CDR3nt: TGTGCCTGGAGTGGGACCTACGAGCAGTACTTC

d_gene: NA
j_gene: TRBJ2-1
v_gene: TRBV30
abundance: NA
CDR3aa: CAWNLLSSYNEQFF
CDR3nt: TGTGCCTGGAACCTACTAAGCTCCTACAATGAGCAGTTCTTC

d_gene: NA
j_gene: TRBJ2-3
v_gene: TRBV30
abundance: NA
CDR3aa: CAWSEDTQYF
CDR3nt: TGTGCCTGGAGTGAAGATACGCAGTATTTT

d_gene: NA
j_gene: TRBJ2-7
v_gene: TRBV29-1
abundance: few
CDR3aa: CSVELTDSSYEQYF
CDR3nt: TGCAGCGTTGAACTAACGGACAGTTCCTACGAGCAGTACTTC

d_gene: TRBD1
j_gene: TRBJ2-2
v_gene: TRBV7-9
abundance: NA
CDR3aa: CASSYRQGANTGELFF
CDR3nt: TGTGCCAGCAGCTACCGACAGGGGGCCAACACCGGGGAGCTGTTTTTT

d_gene: NA
j_gene: TRBJ1-5
v_gene: TRBV4-2
abundance: many
CDR3aa: CASSSEQPNQPQHF
CDR3nt: TGTGCCAGCAGCTCGGAGCAGCCCAATCAGCCCCAGCATTTT

d_gene: NA
j_gene: TRBJ2-1
v_gene: TRBV9
abundance: few
CDR3aa: CASSVEGRKQFF
CDR3nt: TGTGCCAGCAGCGTAGAGGGCAGAAAGCAGTTCTTC

d_gene: NA
j_gene: TRBJ2-3
v_gene: TRBV5-4
abundance: few
CDR3aa: CASSLGQTAQTDTQYF
CDR3nt: TGTGCCAGCAGCTTGGGACAGACAGCCCAGACAGATACGCAGTATTTT

d_gene: TRBD1
j_gene: TRBJ2-1
v_gene: TRBV29-1
abundance: many
CDR3aa: CSAPGQENEQFF
CDR3nt: TGCAGCGCACCGGGACAGGAGAATGAGCAGTTCTTC

d_gene: NA
j_gene: TRBJ2-3
v_gene: TRBV7-8
abundance: NA
CDR3aa: CASSLRVVPDTQYF
CDR3nt: TGTGCCAGCAGCCTGAGGGTGGTTCCAGATACGCAGTATTTT

d_gene: TRBD1
j_gene: TRBJ2-1
v_gene: TRBV7-2
abundance: NA
CDR3aa: CASSYGTARQQFF
CDR3nt: TGTGCCAGCAGCTACGGGACAGCCAGACAGCAGTTCTTC

d_gene: NA
j_gene: TRBJ2-7
v_gene: TRBV2
abundance: NA
CDR3aa: CASRGGYEQYF
CDR3nt: TGTGCCAGTCGGGGCGGCTACGAGCAGTACTTC